This is a list of T cell receptor beta chains from one sample in a study of T cell responses to AZD1222 COVID-19 vaccine. The method was immunoSEQ multiplex PCR; TCRdb's version includes in-frame clones alone and lacks a portion of them. The repertoire includes 95,000 to 100,000 clones, approximately 90% of them detected once, and about 1.5% sits in the top ten. The material was peripheral blood, obtained on day 0 of AZD1222 vaccination. Receptors were obtained from an adult in good health. CDR3s include the opening cysteine and the closing phenylalanine or tryptophan. D genes are given only for firm matches. Clone sizes are given selectively: once, few, many, or a class where the clone is expanded.

- | TRBJ1-2 | - | TRBV4-3 | CASSQDYENYGYTF | TGCGCCAGCAGCCAAGATTATGAGAACTATGGCTACACCTTC
- | TRBJ1-2 | - | TRBV16 | CASSLDWVPDGYTF | TGTGCCAGCAGCCTAGATTGGGTGCCGGATGGCTACACCTTC
TRBD1 | TRBJ2-7 | - | TRBV18 | CASSPSGGSNHEQYF | TGTGCCAGCTCACCATCAGGGGGCTCCAACCACGAGCAGTACTTC
- | TRBJ1-1 | - | TRBV9 | CASSVVEYTEAFF | TGTGCCAGCAGCGTAGTGGAGTACACTGAAGCTTTCTTT
- | TRBJ1-1 | - | TRBV12-3/TRBV12-4 | CASSFGGPTEAFF | TGTGCCAGCAGTTTTGGGGGTCCCACTGAAGCTTTCTTT
- | TRBJ1-1 | - | TRBV3-1/TRBV3-2 | CASSQNTPNTETFF | TGTGCCAGCAGCCAAAACACACCGAACACTGAAACTTTCTTT
- | TRBJ2-6 | - | TRBV27 | CASRKGGSGANVLTF | TGTGCCAGCAGGAAAGGGGGTTCTGGGGCCAACGTCCTGACTTTC
- | TRBJ1-5 | - | TRBV11-2 | CASSLDRDQPQHF | TGTGCCAGCAGCTTAGACAGGGATCAGCCCCAGCATTTT
TRBD1 | TRBJ1-5 | - | TRBV30 | CACDGQGNQPQHF | TGTGCCTGCGACGGACAGGGAAATCAGCCCCAGCATTTT
TRBD2 | TRBJ2-3 | - | TRBV19 | CATRQSSGGTDTQYF | TGTGCCACCCGACAATCCAGCGGGGGCACAGATACGCAGTATTTT
- | TRBJ1-6 | - | TRBV7-2 | CASSLLGSYNSPLHF | TGTGCCAGCAGCCTTCTTGGGAGCTATAATTCACCCCTCCACTTT
- | TRBJ1-3 | - | TRBV9 | CASSVDPSSGNTIYF | TGTGCCAGCAGCGTAGACCCGAGCTCTGGAAACACCATATATTTT
- | TRBJ1-6 | - | TRBV6-1 | CASSERFLDSPLHF | TGTGCCAGCAGTGAACGTTTCCTGGATTCACCCCTCCACTTT
TRBD1 | TRBJ2-1 | - | TRBV28 | CASSSGTGVYEQFF | TGTGCCAGCAGTTCCGGGACAGGGGTTTATGAGCAGTTCTTC
TRBD2 | TRBJ2-1 | - | TRBV3-1/TRBV3-2 | CASSQEPSGGYNEQFF | TGTGCCAGCAGCCAAGAACCCAGCGGGGGTTACAATGAGCAGTTCTTC
- | TRBJ2-1 | - | TRBV7-3 | CASSLTLAGNNEQFF | TGTGCCAGCAGCTTAACTTTGGCTGGAAACAATGAGCAGTTCTTC
- | TRBJ1-1 | - | TRBV2 | CASSEGGLRAYTEAFF | TGTGCCAGCAGTGAAGGAGGATTGAGGGCCTACACTGAAGCTTTCTTT
- | TRBJ2-7 | - | TRBV28 | CASSIGASYEQYF | TGTGCCAGCTCAATCGGAGCTTCCTACGAGCAGTACTTC
- | TRBJ1-6 | - | TRBV11-2 | CASSLAQDSPLHF | TGTGCCAGCAGCTTAGCGCAGGACTCACCCCTCCACTTT
- | TRBJ1-2 | once | TRBV6-5 | CASSNNPTTFYGYTF | TGTGCCAGCAGTAACAATCCCACCACGTTCTATGGCTACACCTTC
- | TRBJ1-2 | few | TRBV30 | CAWTEPPNYGYTF | TGTGCCTGGACCGAGCCACCTAACTATGGCTACACCTTC
TRBD1 | TRBJ1-2 | - | TRBV13 | CASSLGQMGGYTF | TGTGCCAGCAGCCTGGGACAGATGGGGGGCTACACCTTC
TRBD1 | TRBJ2-7 | - | TRBV5-1 | CASSLTGTGVYEQYF | TGCGCCAGCAGCTTGACCGGGACAGGGGTTTACGAGCAGTACTTC
- | TRBJ2-1 | - | TRBV19 | CASSIAPGPVSGNEQFF | TGTGCCAGTAGTATCGCCCCCGGACCCGTCAGTGGGAATGAGCAGTTCTTC
- | TRBJ1-1 | - | TRBV27 | CASTWAGANTEAFF | TGTGCCAGCACCTGGGCGGGCGCGAACACTGAAGCTTTCTTT
TRBD1 | TRBJ1-4 | - | TRBV6-1 | CASSEVWTGVLSSEKLFF | TGTGCCAGCAGTGAAGTCTGGACAGGGGTTTTATCAAGTGAAAAACTGTTTTTT
- | TRBJ1-2 | - | TRBV3-1/TRBV3-2 | CASSQVGLNYGYTF | TGTGCCAGCAGCCAAGTCGGCCTCAACTATGGCTACACCTTC
- | TRBJ1-1 | once | TRBV2 | CASGDLGYTEAFF | TGTGCCAGCGGTGACTTGGGGTACACTGAAGCTTTCTTT
- | TRBJ1-6 | - | TRBV12-3/TRBV12-4 | CASSFTGHSPLHF | TGTGCCAGCAGTTTCACAGGGCATTCACCCCTCCACTTT
TRBD1 | TRBJ2-5 | once | TRBV5-6 | CASSLLPGGARETQYF | TGTGCCAGCAGCTTGTTGCCAGGGGGCGCGAGGGAGACCCAGTACTTC
- | TRBJ1-1 | - | TRBV6-1 | CASSDPDVVTEAFF | TGTGCCAGCAGTGATCCGGATGTCGTGACTGAAGCTTTCTTT
TRBD1 | TRBJ1-6 | - | TRBV7-3 | CASSLHGQGSYSPLHF | TGTGCCAGCAGCTTACATGGACAGGGGAGTTATTCACCCCTCCACTTT
- | TRBJ1-3 | once | TRBV6-2/TRBV6-3 | CASSYTGNTIYF | TGTGCCAGCAGTTACACAGGAAACACCATATATTTT
- | TRBJ1-2 | - | TRBV4-3 | CASSQGRIGGYGYTF | TGCGCCAGCAGCCAAGGAAGGATCGGGGGTTATGGCTACACCTTC